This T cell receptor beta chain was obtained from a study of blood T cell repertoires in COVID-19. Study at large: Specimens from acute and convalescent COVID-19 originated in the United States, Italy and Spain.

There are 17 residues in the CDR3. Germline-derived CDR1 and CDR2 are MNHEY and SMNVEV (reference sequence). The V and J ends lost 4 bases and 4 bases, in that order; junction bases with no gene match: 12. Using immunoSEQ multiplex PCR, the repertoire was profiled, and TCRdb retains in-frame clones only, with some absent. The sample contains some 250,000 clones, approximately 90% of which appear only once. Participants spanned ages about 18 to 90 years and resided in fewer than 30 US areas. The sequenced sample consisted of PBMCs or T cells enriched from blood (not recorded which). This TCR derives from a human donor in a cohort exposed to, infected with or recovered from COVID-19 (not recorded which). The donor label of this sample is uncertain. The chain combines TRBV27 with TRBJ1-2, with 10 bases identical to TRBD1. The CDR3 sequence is CASSSRLTGGAVYGYTF. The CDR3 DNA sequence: TGTGCCAGCAGTTCCCGATTGACAGGGGGCGCCGTCTATGGCTACACCTTC.